The present T cell receptor (beta chain) was sequenced within a study of blood T cells in healthy people across ages. Broader study findings: Strongly correlated with naive T cell percentage was TCR beta diversity. With age, beta diversity per million T cells declined roughly linearly, significantly by approximately 41. The unsorted PBMCs prevented any conclusive comparison of naive versus antigen-experienced cells.

Comments on this clonotype: Its cognate antigen is unknown.

It was with a sample-barcoded 5' primer and a J-beta primer mix that a second PCR of roughly 7 to 11 cycles was run. The authors tagged each cDNA molecule using a template-switch adaptor with 12 random nucleotides. TCRdb passed the 5' RACE reads through MiXCR, listing each CDR3 protein once. The table lists nearly 800,000 distinct CDR3 sequences, more than 50% of them singletons. After removal of 4 bases from V and 3 bases from J, the junction contained 3 bases not matched to a gene. Germline V gives CDR1 MGHRA, CDR2 YSYEKL. CDR3 size: 14 residues. The sequenced sample was blood. This TCR came from a man aged 40-55 years in good health. The V and J genes are TRBV4-1 and TRBJ2-7, with 10 bases lining up with TRBD1. The CDR3 is CASSRQGAGYEQYF. CDR3 bases: TGCGCCAGCAGCCGACAGGGGGCTGGCTACGAGCAGTACTTC.